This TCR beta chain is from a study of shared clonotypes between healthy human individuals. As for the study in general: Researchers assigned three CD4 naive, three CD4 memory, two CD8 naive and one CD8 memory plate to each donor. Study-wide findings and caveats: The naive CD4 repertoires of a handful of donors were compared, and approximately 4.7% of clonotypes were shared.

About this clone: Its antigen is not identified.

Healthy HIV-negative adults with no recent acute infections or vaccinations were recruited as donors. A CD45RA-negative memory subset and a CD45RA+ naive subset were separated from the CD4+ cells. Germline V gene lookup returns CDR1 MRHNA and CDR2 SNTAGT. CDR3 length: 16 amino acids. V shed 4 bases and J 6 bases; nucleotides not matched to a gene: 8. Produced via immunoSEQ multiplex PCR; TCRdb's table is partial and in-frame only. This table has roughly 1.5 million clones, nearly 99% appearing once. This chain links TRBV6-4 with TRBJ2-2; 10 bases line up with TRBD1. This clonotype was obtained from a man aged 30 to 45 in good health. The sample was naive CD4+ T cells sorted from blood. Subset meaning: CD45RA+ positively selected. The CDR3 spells CASSAETGGRAGELFF. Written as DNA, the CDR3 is TGTGCCAGCAGTGCGGAGACAGGGGGCCGGGCCGGGGAGCTGTTTTTT.